The rows below give T cell receptor beta chains drawn from one sample of a study of OX40 agonist ivuxolimab in advanced cancers. Here immunoSEQ multiplex PCR was the method, and the copy in TCRdb shows in-frame clones only, minus some. This table has about 83,000 clones, about 88% appearing once. The sample here was CD4+ or CD8+ T cells sorted from blood, taken in a trial of the OX40 agonist ivuxolimab. The origin of the receptors is an adult with an advanced solid tumor such as melanoma, head and neck, liver or kidney cancer. The conserved cysteine and the conserved F or W are not part of the CDR3 here.

J gene,V gene,CDR3 protein
TRBJ2-3,TRBV9,ASRPSGGLGDTQY
TRBJ1-4,TRBV4-2,ASSQDRGQGGLSATNEKLF
TRBJ2-3,TRBV19,ASSSNRATDTQY
TRBJ2-7,TRBV6-5,ASSRGYEQY
TRBJ1-1,TRBV7-2,ASSPSVDSYTEAF
TRBJ1-3,TRBV19,ASSIRWLRVGGNTIY
TRBJ1-6,TRBV11-2,ASSLDRDRVGSPLH
TRBJ1-4,TRBV28,ASSQGQYTNEKLF
TRBJ1-3,TRBV7-9,ASSLGEGASGNTIY
TRBJ1-2,TRBV5-5,ASSLRQGVGGYT
TRBJ1-1,TRBV6-6,ASRGQVNTEAF
TRBJ2-3,TRBV6-5,ASTSGVTDTQY
TRBJ2-7,TRBV23-1,ASSQSWDSYEQY
TRBJ2-3,TRBV4-1,ASSHLLGGTDTQY
TRBJ2-3,TRBV11-2,ASSPVRAAQY
TRBJ2-3,TRBV5-1,ASSLMGDRLFTDTQY
TRBJ2-7,TRBV2,ASSEGTFAGTTYEQY
TRBJ1-6,TRBV7-2,ASSLTASNSPLH
TRBJ1-3,TRBV5-4,ASSLYGASGNTIY
TRBJ2-2,TRBV27,ASSFYVGELF
TRBJ2-5,TRBV11-2,ASSPGHQETQY
TRBJ1-1,TRBV29-1,SVAVESREGAF
TRBJ2-1,TRBV11-2,ASSLGLYNEQF
TRBJ1-6,TRBV19,ASSSDRVNSPLH
TRBJ1-2,TRBV7-2,ASSFGNYGYT
TRBJ2-1,TRBV7-9,ASSSGTSESEQF
TRBJ2-1,TRBV10-3,AISNRNNEQF
TRBJ2-1,TRBV11-3,ASSLVSGGLNEQF
TRBJ2-5,TRBV6-1,ASNKLGRQETQY
TRBJ2-5,TRBV9,ASTGGLAGAQETQY
TRBJ2-2,TRBV19,ASSIDVGITGELF
TRBJ1-5,TRBV19,ANPAGLQPQH
TRBJ1-5,TRBV6-6,ASSEQGAGQPQH
TRBJ1-1,TRBV11-2,ASSAREVRGEAF
TRBJ1-1,TRBV5-1,ASSTGTGRGTEAF
TRBJ1-4,TRBV2,ASSWTVATNEKLF
TRBJ2-3,TRBV11-2,ASSLAGAGGRTDTQY
TRBJ2-2,TRBV19,ASTRSGGRVAGELF
TRBJ1-2,TRBV27,ASSLDRGLRGYT
TRBJ1-2,TRBV19,ASRAENYGYT
TRBJ2-3,TRBV7-2,ASSSGLAWGKGTQY
TRBJ2-7,TRBV6-1,ASSEPGLLSYEQY
TRBJ1-5,TRBV11-2,ASSLERGPQH